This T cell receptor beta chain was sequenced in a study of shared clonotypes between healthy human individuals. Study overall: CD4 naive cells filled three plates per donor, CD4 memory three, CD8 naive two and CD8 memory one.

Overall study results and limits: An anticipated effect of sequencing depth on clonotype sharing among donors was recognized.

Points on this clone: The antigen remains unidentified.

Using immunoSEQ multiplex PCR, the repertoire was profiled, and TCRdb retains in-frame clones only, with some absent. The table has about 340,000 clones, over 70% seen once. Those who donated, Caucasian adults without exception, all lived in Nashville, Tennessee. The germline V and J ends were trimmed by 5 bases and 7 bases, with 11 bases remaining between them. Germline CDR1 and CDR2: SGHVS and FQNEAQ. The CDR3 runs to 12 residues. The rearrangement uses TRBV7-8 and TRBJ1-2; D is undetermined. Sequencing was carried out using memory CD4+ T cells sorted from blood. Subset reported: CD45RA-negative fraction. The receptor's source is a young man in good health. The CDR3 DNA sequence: TGTGCCAGCAGCACCCAAGTAGGTGGCTACACCTTC. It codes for CASSTQVGGYTF.